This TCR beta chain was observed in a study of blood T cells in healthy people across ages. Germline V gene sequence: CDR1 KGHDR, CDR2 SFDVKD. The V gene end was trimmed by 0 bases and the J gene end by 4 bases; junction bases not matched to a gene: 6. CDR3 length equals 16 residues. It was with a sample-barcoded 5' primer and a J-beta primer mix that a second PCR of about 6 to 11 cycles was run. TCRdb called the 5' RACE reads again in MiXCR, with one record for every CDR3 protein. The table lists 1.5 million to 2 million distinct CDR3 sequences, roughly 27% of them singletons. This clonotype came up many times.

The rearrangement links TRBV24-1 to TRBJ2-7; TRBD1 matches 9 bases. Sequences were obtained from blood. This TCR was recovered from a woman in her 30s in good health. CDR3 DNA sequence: TGTGCCACCAGTGATTTGCTCAGACAGGGGGGGTACGAGCAGTACTTC. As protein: CATSDLLRQGGYEQYF.